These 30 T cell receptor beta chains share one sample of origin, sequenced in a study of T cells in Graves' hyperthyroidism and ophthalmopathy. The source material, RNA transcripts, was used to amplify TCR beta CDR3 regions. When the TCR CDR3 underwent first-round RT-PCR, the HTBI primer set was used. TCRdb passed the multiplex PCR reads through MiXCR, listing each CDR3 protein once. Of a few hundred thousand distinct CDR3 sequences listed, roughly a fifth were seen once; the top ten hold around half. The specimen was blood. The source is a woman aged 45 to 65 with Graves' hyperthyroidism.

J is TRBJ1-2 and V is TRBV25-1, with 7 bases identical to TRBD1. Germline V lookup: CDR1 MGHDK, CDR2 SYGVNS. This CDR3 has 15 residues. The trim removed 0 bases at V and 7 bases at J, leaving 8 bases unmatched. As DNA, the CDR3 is TGTGCCAGCAGTGAATATAAGGGGGCAGGGACTGGCTACACCTTC. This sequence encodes CASSEYKGAGTGYTF.

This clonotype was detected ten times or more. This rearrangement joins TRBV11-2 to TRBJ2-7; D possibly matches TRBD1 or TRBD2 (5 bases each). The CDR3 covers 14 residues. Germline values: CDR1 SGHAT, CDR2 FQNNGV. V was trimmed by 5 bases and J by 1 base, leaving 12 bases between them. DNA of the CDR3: TGTGCCAGCAGCCCCCGGGACGGGTCCTACGAGCAGTACTTC. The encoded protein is CASSPRDGSYEQYF.

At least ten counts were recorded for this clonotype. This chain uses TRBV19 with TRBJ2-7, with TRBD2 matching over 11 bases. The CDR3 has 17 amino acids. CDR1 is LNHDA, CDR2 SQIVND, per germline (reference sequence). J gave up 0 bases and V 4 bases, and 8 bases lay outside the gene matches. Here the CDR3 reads CASSTTSGALNSYEQYF. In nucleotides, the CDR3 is TGTGCCAGTAGTACGACTAGCGGGGCCTTAAACTCCTACGAGCAGTACTTC. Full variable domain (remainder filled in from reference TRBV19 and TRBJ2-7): DGGITQSPKYLFRKEGQNVTLSCEQNLNHDAMYWYRQDPGQGLRLIYYSQIVNDFQKGDIAEGYSVSREKKESFPLTVTSAQKNPTAFYLCASSTTSGALNSYEQYFGPGTRLTVT.

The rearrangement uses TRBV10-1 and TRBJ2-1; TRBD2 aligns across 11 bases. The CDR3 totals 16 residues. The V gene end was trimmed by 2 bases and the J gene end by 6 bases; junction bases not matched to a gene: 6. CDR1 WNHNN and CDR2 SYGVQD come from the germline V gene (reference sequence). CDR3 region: CASSEGSGRAGNEQFF. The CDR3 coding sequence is TGCGCCAGCAGTGAGGGTAGCGGGAGGGCCGGCAATGAGCAGTTCTTC.

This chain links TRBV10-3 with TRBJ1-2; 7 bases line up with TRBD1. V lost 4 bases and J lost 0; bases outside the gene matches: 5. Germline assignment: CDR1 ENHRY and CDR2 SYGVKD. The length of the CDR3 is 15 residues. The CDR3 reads CAISGAGGSNYGYTF. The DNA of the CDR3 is TGTGCCATCAGTGGGGCAGGGGGTTCTAACTATGGCTACACCTTC.

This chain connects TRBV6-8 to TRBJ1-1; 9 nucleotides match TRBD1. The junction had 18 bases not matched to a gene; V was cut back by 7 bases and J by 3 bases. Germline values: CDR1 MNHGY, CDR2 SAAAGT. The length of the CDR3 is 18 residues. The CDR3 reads CASIPMRDRVNWDTEAFF. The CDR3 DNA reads TGTGCCAGCATCCCCATGCGGGACAGGGTAAATTGGGACACTGAAGCTTTCTTT.

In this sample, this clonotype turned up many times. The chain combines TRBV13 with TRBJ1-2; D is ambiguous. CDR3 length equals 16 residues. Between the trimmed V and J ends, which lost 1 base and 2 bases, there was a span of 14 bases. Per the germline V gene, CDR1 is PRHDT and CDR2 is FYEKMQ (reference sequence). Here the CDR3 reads CASSLVRKNSNYGYTF. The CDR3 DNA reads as TGTGCCAGCAGCTTAGTTAGGAAGAACAGCAACTATGGCTACACCTTC.

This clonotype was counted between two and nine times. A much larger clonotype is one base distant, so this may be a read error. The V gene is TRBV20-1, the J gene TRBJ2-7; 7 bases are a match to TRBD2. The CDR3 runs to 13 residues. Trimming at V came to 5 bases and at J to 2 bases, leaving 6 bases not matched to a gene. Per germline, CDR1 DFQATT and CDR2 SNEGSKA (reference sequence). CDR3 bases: TGCAGTGCTGGGGGGGGGAGCACCTACGAGCAGTACTTC. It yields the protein CSAGGGSTYEQYF.

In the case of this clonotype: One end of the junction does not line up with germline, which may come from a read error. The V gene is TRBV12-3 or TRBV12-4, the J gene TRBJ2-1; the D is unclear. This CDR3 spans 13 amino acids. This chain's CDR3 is CVSATYSYNEQFF. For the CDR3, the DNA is TGTGTCAGCGCCACCTACTCCTACAATGAGCAGTTCTTC.

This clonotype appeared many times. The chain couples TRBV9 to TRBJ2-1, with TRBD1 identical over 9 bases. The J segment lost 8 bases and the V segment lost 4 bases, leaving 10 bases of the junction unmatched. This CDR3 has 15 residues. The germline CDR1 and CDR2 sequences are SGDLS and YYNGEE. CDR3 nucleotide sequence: TGTGCCAGCAGCTTTCAGGGACAGGGCGTGGATGAGCAGTTCTTC. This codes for CASSFQGQGVDEQFF.

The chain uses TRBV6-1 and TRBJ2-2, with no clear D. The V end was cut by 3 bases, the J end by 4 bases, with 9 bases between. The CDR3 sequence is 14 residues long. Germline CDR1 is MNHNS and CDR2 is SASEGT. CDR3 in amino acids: CASSDQWGTGELFF. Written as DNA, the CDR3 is TGTGCCAGCAGTGATCAGTGGGGCACCGGGGAGCTGTTTTTT.

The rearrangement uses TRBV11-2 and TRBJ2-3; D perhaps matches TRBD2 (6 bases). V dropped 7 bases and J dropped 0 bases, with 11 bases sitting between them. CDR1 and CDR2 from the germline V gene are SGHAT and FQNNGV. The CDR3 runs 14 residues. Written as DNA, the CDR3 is TGTGCCAGCACTGATGGGACTAGCACAGATACGCAGTATTTT. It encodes CASTDGTSTDTQYF. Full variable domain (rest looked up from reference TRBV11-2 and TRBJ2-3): EAGVAQSPRYKIIEKRQSVAFWCNPISGHATLYWYQQILGQGPKLLIQFQNNGVVDDSQLPKDRFSAERLKGVDSTLKIQPAKLEDSAVYLCASTDGTSTDTQYFGPGTRLTVL.

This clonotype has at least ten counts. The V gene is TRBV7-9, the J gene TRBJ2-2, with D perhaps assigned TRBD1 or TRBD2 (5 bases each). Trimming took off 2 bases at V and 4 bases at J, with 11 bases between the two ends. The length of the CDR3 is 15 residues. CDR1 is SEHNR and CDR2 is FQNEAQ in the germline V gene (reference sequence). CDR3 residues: CASSLQGRGTGELFF. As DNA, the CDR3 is TGTGCCAGCAGCTTACAGGGACGAGGCACCGGGGAGCTGTTTTTT.

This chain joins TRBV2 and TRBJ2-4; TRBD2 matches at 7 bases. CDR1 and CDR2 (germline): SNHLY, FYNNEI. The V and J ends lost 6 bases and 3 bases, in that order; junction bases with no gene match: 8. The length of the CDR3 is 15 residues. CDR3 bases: TGTGCCAGCAGGAAAGGGGCGGGGGACAAAAACATTCAGTACTTC. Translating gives CASRKGAGDKNIQYF.

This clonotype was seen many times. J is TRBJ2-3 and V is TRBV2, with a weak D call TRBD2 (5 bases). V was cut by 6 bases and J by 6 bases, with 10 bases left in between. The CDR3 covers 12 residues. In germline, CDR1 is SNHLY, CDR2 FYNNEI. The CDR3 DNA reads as TGTGCCAGCAGCGCTTCTAGCGATACGCAGTATTTT. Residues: CASSASSDTQYF.

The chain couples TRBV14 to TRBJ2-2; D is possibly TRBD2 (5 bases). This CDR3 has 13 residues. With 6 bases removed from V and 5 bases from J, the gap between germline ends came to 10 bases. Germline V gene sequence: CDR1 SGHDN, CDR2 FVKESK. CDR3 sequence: CASRDGLTGELFF. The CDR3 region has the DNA TGTGCCAGCAGAGACGGACTTACCGGGGAGCTGTTTTTT.

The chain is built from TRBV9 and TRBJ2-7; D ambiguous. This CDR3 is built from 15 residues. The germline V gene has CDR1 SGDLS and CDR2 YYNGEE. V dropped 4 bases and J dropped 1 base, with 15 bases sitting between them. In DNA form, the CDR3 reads TGTGCCAGCAGCCCAACCGCTGAGTGGTCCTACGAGCAGTACTTC. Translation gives CASSPTAEWSYEQYF.

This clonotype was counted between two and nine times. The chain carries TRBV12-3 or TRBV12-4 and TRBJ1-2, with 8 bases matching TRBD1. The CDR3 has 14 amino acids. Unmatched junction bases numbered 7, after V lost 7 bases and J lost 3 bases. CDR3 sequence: CASTYQGADYGYTF. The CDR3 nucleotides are TGTGCCAGCACCTATCAGGGGGCGGACTATGGCTACACCTTC.

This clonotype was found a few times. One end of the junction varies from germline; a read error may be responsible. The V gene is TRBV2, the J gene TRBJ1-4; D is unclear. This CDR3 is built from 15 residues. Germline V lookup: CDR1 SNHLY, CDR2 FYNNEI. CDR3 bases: TGTGCCAGCAGTGAGTTCGGCGCAGCTAATGAAGAACTGTTTTTT. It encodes CASSEFGAANEELFF.

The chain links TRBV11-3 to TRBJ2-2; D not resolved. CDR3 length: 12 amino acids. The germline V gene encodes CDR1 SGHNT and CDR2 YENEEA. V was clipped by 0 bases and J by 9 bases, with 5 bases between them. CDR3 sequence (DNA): TGTGCCAGCAGCTTAGAGGGCCGGGAGCTGTTTTTT. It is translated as CASSLEGRELFF.

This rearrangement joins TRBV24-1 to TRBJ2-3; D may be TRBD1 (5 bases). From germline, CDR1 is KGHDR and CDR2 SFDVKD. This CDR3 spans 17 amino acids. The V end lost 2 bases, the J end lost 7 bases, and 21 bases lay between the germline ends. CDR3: CATSDWTLPNDLNTQYF. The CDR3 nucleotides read TGTGCCACCAGTGATTGGACACTACCGAACGACCTCAATACGCAGTATTTT.

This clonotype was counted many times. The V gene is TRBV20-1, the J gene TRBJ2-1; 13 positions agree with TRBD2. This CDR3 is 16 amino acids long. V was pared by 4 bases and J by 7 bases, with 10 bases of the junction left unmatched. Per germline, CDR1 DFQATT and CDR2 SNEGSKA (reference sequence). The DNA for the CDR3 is TGCAGTGCTACAATAGCCGGGACTAGCGGGATGAATGAGCAGTTCTTC. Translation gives CSATIAGTSGMNEQFF.

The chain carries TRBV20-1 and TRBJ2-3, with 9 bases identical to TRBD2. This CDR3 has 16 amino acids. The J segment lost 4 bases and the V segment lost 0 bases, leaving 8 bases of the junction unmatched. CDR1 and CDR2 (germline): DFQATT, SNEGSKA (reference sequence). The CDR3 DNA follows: TGCAGTGCTAGAGACCCGGGACTAGCAAACCCAGATACGCAGTATTTT. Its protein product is CSARDPGLANPDTQYF.

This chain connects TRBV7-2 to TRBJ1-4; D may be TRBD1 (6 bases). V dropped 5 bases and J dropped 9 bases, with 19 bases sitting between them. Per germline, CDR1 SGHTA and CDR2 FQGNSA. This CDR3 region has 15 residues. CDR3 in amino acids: CASSHSWGGRQKLFF. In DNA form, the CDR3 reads TGTGCCAGCAGCCATAGCTGGGGGGGGCGCCAAAAACTGTTTTTT.

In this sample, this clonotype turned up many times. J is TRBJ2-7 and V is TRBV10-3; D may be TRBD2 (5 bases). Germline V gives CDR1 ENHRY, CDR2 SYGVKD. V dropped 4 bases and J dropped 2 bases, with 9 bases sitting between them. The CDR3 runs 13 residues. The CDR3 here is CAISAYGAYEQYF. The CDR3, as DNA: TGTGCCATCAGTGCATACGGGGCCTACGAGCAGTACTTC.

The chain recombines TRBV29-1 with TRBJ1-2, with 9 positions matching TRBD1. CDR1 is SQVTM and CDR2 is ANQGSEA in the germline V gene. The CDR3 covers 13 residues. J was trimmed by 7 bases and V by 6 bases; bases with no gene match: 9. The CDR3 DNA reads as TGCAGCGTCTCGACAGGGGGAAATGTTGGCTACACCTTC. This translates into CSVSTGGNVGYTF.

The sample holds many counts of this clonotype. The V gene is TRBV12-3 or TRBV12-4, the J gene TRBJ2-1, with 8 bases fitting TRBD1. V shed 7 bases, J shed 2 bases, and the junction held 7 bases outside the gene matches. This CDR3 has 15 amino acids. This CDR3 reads CASNPTGDPYNEQFF. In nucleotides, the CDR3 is TGTGCCAGCAATCCGACAGGGGATCCCTACAATGAGCAGTTCTTC.

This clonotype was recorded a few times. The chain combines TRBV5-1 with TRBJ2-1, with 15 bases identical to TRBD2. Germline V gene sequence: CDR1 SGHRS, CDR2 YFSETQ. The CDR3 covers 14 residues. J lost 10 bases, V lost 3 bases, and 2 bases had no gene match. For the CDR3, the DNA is TGCGCCAGCAGCTGGGGACTAGCGGGAGGCGAGCAGTTCTTC. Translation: CASSWGLAGGEQFF.

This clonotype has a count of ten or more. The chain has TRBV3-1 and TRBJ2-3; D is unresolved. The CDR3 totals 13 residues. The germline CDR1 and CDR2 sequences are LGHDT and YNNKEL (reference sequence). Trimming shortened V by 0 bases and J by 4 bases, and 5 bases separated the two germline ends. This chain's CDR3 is CASSQDLPDTQYF. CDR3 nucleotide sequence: TGTGCCAGCAGCCAAGACCTCCCAGATACGCAGTATTTT.

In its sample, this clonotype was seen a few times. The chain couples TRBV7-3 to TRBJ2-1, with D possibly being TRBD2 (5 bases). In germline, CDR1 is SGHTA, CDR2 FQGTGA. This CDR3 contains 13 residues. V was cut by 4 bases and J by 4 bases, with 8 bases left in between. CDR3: CASSSPGYNEQFF. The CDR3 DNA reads TGTGCCAGCAGCTCCCCGGGGTACAATGAGCAGTTCTTC.